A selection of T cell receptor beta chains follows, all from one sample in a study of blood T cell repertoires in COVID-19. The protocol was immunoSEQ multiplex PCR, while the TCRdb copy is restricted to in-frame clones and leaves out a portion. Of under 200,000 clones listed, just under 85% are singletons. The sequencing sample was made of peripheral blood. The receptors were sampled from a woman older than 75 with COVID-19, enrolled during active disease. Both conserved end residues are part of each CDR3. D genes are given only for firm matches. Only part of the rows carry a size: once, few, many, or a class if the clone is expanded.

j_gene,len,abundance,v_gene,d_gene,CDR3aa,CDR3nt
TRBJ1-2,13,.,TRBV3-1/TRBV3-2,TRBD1,CASSQTGLRGYTF,TGTGCCAGCAGCCAGACAGGGTTACGTGGCTACACCTTC
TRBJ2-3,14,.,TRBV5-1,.,CASSFSGNTDTQYF,TGCGCCAGCAGCTTTTCGGGAAACACAGATACGCAGTATTTT
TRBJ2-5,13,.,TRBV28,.,CASSLGRRETQYF,TGTGCCAGCAGTTTGGGCAGAAGAGAGACCCAGTACTTC
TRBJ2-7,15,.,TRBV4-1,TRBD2,CASSQEREAFYEQYF,TGCGCCAGCAGCCAAGAGCGGGAGGCTTTCTACGAGCAGTACTTC
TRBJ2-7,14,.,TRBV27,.,CASRRVASLYEQYF,TGTGCCAGCAGGAGGGTAGCGAGCCTCTACGAGCAGTACTTC
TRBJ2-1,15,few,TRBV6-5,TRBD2,CASSYGTSEGYEQFF,TGTGCCAGCAGTTACGGGACTAGCGAGGGCTATGAGCAGTTCTTC
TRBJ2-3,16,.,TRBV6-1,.,CASTEDGGAYADTQYF,TGTGCCAGCACTGAAGATGGGGGGGCCTACGCAGATACGCAGTATTTT
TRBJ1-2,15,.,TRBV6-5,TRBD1,CASSYDRGYNYGYTF,TGTGCCAGCAGTTACGACAGGGGTTATAACTATGGCTACACCTTC
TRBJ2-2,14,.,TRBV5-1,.,CASSIRSVTGELFF,TGCGCCAGCAGTATTCGATCGGTCACCGGGGAGCTGTTTTTT
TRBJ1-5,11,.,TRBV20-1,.,CSANFQGAQHF,TGCAGTGCTAATTTCCAGGGCGCCCAGCATTTT
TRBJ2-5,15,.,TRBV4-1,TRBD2,CASSPLAGGTETQYF,TGCGCCAGCAGCCCTCTAGCGGGGGGGACAGAGACCCAGTACTTC
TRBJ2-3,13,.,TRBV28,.,CASSLLYKDTQYF,TGTGCCAGCAGCCTCTTATACAAAGATACGCAGTATTTT
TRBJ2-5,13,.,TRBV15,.,CATSRGNQETQYF,TGTGCCACCAGCAGGGGCAACCAAGAGACCCAGTACTTC
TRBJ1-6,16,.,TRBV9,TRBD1,CASSQQGVISNSPLHF,TGTGCCAGCAGCCAACAGGGGGTGATTTCAAATTCACCCCTCCACTTT
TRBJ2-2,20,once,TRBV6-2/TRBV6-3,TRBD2,CASSRARLAGGPMVTGELFF,TGTGCCAGCAGCCGCGCCCGACTAGCGGGGGGGCCTATGGTTACCGGGGAGCTGTTTTTT
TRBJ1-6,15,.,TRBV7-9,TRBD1,CASSVRGQGFSPLHF,TGTGCCAGCAGCGTAAGGGGACAGGGTTTTTCACCCCTCCACTTT
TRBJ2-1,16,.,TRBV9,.,CASSVDPRGRDNEQFF,TGTGCCAGCAGCGTAGACCCCCGGGGAAGAGACAATGAGCAGTTCTTC
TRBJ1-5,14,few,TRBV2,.,CASSASTGRQPQHF,TGTGCCAGCAGTGCATCCACAGGGCGACAGCCCCAGCATTTT
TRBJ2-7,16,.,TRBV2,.,CASSTDTPGMYYEQYF,TGTGCCAGCAGTACAGACACTCCAGGAATGTACTACGAGCAGTACTTC
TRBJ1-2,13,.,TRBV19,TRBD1,CAIPRQGGYGYTF,TGTGCCATACCCCGACAGGGGGGCTATGGCTACACCTTC
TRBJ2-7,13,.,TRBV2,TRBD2,CASISGLAYEQYF,TGTGCCAGCATCTCTGGACTAGCATACGAGCAGTACTTC
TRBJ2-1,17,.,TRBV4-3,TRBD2,CASSQVRGLARYNEQFF,TGCGCCAGCAGCCAAGTCCGGGGACTAGCCCGTTACAATGAGCAGTTCTTC
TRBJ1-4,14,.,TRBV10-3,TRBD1,CAIRPGTGDEKLFF,TGTGCCATCAGACCCGGGACAGGGGATGAAAAACTGTTTTTT
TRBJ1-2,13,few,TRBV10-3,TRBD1,CAITEQGFYGYTF,TGTGCCATCACCGAACAGGGGTTCTATGGCTACACCTTC
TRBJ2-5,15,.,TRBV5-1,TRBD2,CASSLPSGSEETQYF,TGCGCCAGCAGCTTACCTAGCGGGAGCGAAGAGACCCAGTACTTC
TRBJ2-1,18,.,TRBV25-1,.,CASSELASGLSSYNEQFF,TGTGCCAGCAGTGAATTGGCGTCAGGCCTTAGCTCCTACAATGAGCAGTTCTTC
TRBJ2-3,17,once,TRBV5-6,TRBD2,CASSWKLAGGQIDTQYF,TGTGCCAGCAGCTGGAAACTAGCGGGGGGGCAGATAGATACGCAGTATTTT
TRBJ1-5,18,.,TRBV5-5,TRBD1,CASSPLSRQGATIQPQHF,TGTGCCAGCAGCCCACTCTCCCGACAGGGGGCGACTATCCAGCCCCAGCATTTT
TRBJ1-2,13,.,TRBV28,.,CASRRAPAYGYTF,TGTGCCAGCAGGCGGGCCCCAGCCTATGGCTACACCTTC
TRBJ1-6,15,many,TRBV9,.,CASSPPGSYNSPLHF,TGTGCCAGCAGCCCCCCCGGTTCCTATAATTCACCCCTCCACTTT
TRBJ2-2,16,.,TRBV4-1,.,CASSQDPGMNTGELFF,TGCGCCAGCAGCCAAGATCCGGGGATGAACACCGGGGAGCTGTTTTTT
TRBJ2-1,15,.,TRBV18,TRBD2,CASSPGTSGRNEQFF,TGTGCCAGCTCCCCCGGGACTAGCGGGAGGAATGAGCAGTTCTTC
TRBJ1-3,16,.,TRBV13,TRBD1,CASSSQGALSGNTIYF,TGTGCCAGCAGCAGTCAGGGGGCCCTCAGTGGAAACACCATATATTTT
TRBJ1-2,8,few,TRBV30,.,CALYGYTF,TGTGCCCTCTATGGCTACACCTTC
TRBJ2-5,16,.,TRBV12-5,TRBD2,CASGLGKKAGAETQYF,TGTGCTAGTGGTTTGGGAAAGAAAGCGGGGGCGGAGACCCAGTACTTC
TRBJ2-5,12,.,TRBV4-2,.,CASSHPQETQYF,TGTGCCAGCAGCCATCCACAAGAGACCCAGTACTTC
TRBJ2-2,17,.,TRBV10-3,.,CAISESRVALGTGELFF,TGTGCCATCAGTGAGTCGAGGGTCGCCCTCGGCACCGGGGAGCTGTTTTTT
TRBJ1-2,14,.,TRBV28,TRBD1,CASSTGQGWHGYTF,TGTGCCAGCAGTACGGGACAGGGGTGGCATGGCTACACCTTC
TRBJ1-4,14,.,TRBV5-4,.,CASSKGGGGEKLFF,TGTGCCAGCAGCAAGGGAGGGGGAGGGGAAAAACTGTTTTTT
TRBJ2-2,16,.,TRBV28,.,CASSFPMGLFTGELFF,TGTGCCAGCAGTTTCCCCATGGGACTTTTCACCGGGGAGCTGTTTTTT
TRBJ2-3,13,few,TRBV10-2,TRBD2,CATRWGGEDTQYF,TGCGCCACCAGATGGGGGGGAGAAGATACGCAGTATTTT
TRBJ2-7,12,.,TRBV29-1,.,CSVIYLGVEQYF,TGCAGCGTTATATACTTGGGCGTCGAGCAGTACTTC
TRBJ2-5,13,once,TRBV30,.,CAWNPLAQETQYF,TGTGCCTGGAATCCGCTAGCACAGGAGACCCAGTACTTC
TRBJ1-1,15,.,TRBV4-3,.,CASSQGGVGYTEAFF,TGCGCCAGCAGCCAAGGGGGGGTTGGTTACACTGAAGCTTTCTTT
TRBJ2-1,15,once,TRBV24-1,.,CATRPAGKDGNEQFF,TGTGCCACCAGGCCAGCCGGGAAAGATGGGAATGAGCAGTTCTTC
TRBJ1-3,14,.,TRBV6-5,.,CASRSPGAGNTIYF,TGTGCCAGCAGAAGCCCTGGAGCTGGAAACACCATATATTTT
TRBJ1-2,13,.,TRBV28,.,CASMSGVTYGYTF,TGTGCCAGCATGTCAGGGGTAACTTATGGCTACACCTTC
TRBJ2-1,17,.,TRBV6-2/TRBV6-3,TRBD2,CASSYSNLAGVMRGQFF,TGTGCCAGCAGTTACTCGAATCTAGCGGGAGTTATGCGTGGGCAGTTCTTC
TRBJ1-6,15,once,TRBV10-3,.,CAIRAVGGHSSPLHF,TGTGCCATCAGGGCCGTGGGGGGGCACAGTTCACCCCTCCACTTT
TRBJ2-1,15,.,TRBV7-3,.,CASSLTGAPPNEQFF,TGTGCCAGCAGCTTAACAGGGGCCCCCCCCAATGAGCAGTTCTTC
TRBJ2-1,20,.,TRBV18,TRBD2,CASSPFPGLAGGVRYNEQFF,TGTGCCAGCTCACCCTTCCCGGGACTAGCGGGAGGCGTCAGGTACAATGAGCAGTTCTTC
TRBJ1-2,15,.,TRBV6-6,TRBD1,CASSSTGGISYGYTF,TGTGCCAGCAGTTCTACAGGGGGTATATCTTATGGCTACACCTTC
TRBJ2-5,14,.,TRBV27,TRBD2,CASRWTSGSETQYF,TGTGCCAGCAGATGGACTAGCGGGAGTGAGACCCAGTACTTC